The 2 T cell receptor beta chains below were found in one sample sequenced in a study of cytotoxic CD8 clonotypes in ibrutinib-treated CLL. Clones were read by immunoSEQ multiplex PCR, and TCRdb kept only the in-frame ones, dropping some. Found here are around 33,000 clones, about half of them singletons; the top ten hold approximately 17%. Sequenced material: PBMCs, taken before ibrutinib treatment. The receptors shown here come from a human donor with chronic lymphocytic leukemia.

In its sample, this clone was seen once. The chain couples TRBV7-6 to TRBJ2-2; a possible D gene is TRBD1 (6 bases). The V end was cut by 7 bases, the J end by 4 bases, with 13 bases between. Per germline, CDR1 SGHVS and CDR2 FNYEAQ. The CDR3 has 14 amino acids. This chain's CDR3 is CASKQGVVTGELFF. The CDR3 region has the DNA TGTGCCAGCAAACAGGGTGTAGTCACCGGGGAGCTGTTTTTT.

The chain uses TRBV4-2 and TRBJ2-3, with 8 bases aligning to TRBD2. The CDR3 spans 17 residues. J gave up 2 bases and V 3 bases, and 10 bases lay outside the gene matches. In germline, CDR1 is LGHNA, CDR2 YNFKEQ. The CDR3 DNA is TGTGCCAGCAGCCATGCCGTTAGCGGGGCGTTCACAGATACGCAGTATTTT. Protein product: CASSHAVSGAFTDTQYF.